The 5 T cell receptor beta chains in this list originate from one sample, sequenced in a study of regulatory T cells in long-lasting Graves disease. Time point: persistent/refractory GD, antithyroid drugs over 5 years with positive TRAb. After RNA was extracted from PBMCs, the TCR library was made from it. Arm-PCR of CDR3 regions and iRepertoire HTBI primers were used to build TCR beta libraries. TCRdb reanalysed the multiplex PCR reads using MiXCR and keeps one entry per CDR3 protein. The profile shows 300,000 to 500,000 distinct CDR3 sequences, about a fifth of them singletons. The sample consisted of peripheral blood mononuclear cells (PBMCs), taken when the disease was refractory, from a patient treated with antithyroid drugs. These receptors all stem from a female donor with Graves disease.

The CDR3 bases are TGCGCCAGCAGCCAAGTCTACTCCGAAAAACTGTTTTTT. The encoded protein is CASSQVYSEKLFF. The gene calls are TRBV4-1 and TRBJ1-4; D is undetermined. The germline CDR1 and CDR2 sequences are MGHRA and YSYEKL. This CDR3 has 13 residues. The V end lost 1 base, the J end lost 8 bases, and 8 bases lay between the germline ends.

This chain connects TRBV29-1 to TRBJ2-2; 12 bases line up with TRBD2. Germline V CDR1 and CDR2: SQVTM, ANQGSEA. CDR3 length: 16 amino acids. V shed 1 base, J shed 4 bases, and the junction held 4 bases outside the gene matches. The CDR3 DNA sequence: TGCAGCGTTGAAGGCGGACTAGCGGGACCCACCGGGGAGCTGTTTTTT. Its translation is CSVEGGLAGPTGELFF.

This clonotype was picked up many times. J is TRBJ2-7 and V is TRBV7-8; D is unresolved. Trimming removed 4 bases at V and 5 bases at J, with 21 bases between. The germline V gene has CDR1 SGHVS and CDR2 FQNEAQ. The CDR3 has 16 amino acids. Here the CDR3 reads CASSSDGLGSSHEQYF. DNA of the CDR3: TGTGCCAGCAGCTCAGATGGCCTGGGCAGTTCCCACGAGCAGTACTTC.

The sample holds a few counts of this clonotype. The rearrangement joins TRBV6-2 or TRBV6-3 to TRBJ2-7, with TRBD2 identical over 7 bases. CDR1 MNHEY and CDR2 SVGEGT come from the germline V gene. Germline trimming cut 6 bases from V and 2 bases from J; bases unmatched to any gene: 4. This CDR3 contains 13 residues. Here the CDR3 DNA reads TGTGCCAGCAGGGGGGGGAGCACCTACGAGCAGTACTTC. The encoded protein is CASRGGSTYEQYF.

This clonotype was recorded at least ten times. The chain combines TRBV5-5 with TRBJ2-2; D call uncertain. V was pared by 1 base and J by 7 bases, with 5 bases between. Germline V gives CDR1 SGHKS, CDR2 YYEKEE (reference sequence). This CDR3 contains 12 residues. CDR3 region: CASSLFDGELFF. In DNA form, the CDR3 reads TGTGCCAGCAGCTTGTTCGACGGGGAGCTGTTTTTT.